Included here is one T cell receptor beta chain sequence, with context. The CDR3 contains 11 residues. Germline V gene sequence: CDR1 DFQATT, CDR2 SNEGSKA (reference sequence). The V and J ends lost 5 bases and 9 bases respectively, with 11 bases between them. These data come from a study of blood T cell repertoires in COVID-19. Study information: Whether acute or convalescent, the COVID-19 samples came from the United States, Italy and Spain.

Original methodology: Estimation of nucleated cell counts relied on the amplification of reference gene primers. Profiling relied on immunoSEQ multiplex PCR, and the TCRdb table lists in-frame clones only, not all of them. The D gene and trimming were derived from the DNA, and the V and J assignments and clone size from that table. The sample lists fewer than 250,000 clones, 83% seen once, with roughly 5% in the top ten. The chain combines TRBV20-1 with TRBJ2-1, with unresolved D. Sequencing input: peripheral blood. This receptor was identified in a human donor in a cohort sampled during active COVID-19. In nucleotides, the CDR3 is TGCAGTGCTGAGGTTCTCGGTGAGCAGTTCTTC. It is translated as CSAEVLGEQFF.